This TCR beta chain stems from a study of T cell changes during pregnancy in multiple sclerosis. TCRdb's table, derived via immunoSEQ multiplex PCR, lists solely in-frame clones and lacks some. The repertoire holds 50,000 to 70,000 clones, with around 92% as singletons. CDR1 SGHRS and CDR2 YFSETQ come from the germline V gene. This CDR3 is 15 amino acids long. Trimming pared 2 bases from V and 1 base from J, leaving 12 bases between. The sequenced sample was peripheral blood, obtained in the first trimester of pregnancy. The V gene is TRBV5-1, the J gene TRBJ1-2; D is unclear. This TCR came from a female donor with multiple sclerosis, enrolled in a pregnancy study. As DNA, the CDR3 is TGCGCCAGCAGCTTTTCAGGTTTAGATAACTATGGCTACACCTTC. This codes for CASSFSGLDNYGYTF.